This T cell receptor (beta chain) was sequenced for a study of shared clonotypes between healthy human individuals. Study-wide results and limits: What limited the represented genetic and exposure-history diversity was the small number of donors. In contrast to clonotypes shared by all four donors, non-shared clonotypes had lower generation probabilities.

HIV-negative, healthy adults without recent acute infections or vaccinations were the donors. Every donor, a Caucasian adult, lived in Nashville, Tennessee. TCRdb's table, derived via immunoSEQ multiplex PCR, lists solely in-frame clones and lacks some. The table has about 1.5 million clones, roughly 96% seen once. Trimming stripped 7 bases from V and 5 bases from J, with 15 bases between. In germline, CDR1 is MNHEY, CDR2 SVGAGI. This CDR3 is built from 13 residues. Note on this clone: Its antigen is as yet unknown.

The chain joins TRBV6-5 to TRBJ2-7; either TRBD1 or TRBD2 may fit D (5 bases each). The receptor comes from a man younger than 45 in good health. The sample taken for sequencing was naive CD4+ T cells sorted from blood. This sample's subset: CD45RA+ positively selected. DNA of the CDR3: TGTGCCAGCATCAACAGGAGGTCACACGAGCAGTACTTC. It is translated as CASINRRSHEQYF.